These 6 T cell receptor beta chains originate from one sample sequenced in a study of OX40 agonist ivuxolimab in advanced cancers. Profiling relied on immunoSEQ multiplex PCR, and the TCRdb table lists in-frame clones only, not all of them. The repertoire includes over 60,000 clones, roughly nine tenths of them detected once, and about 0.94% sits in the top ten. The material was CD4+ or CD8+ T cells sorted from blood, obtained in a trial of the OX40 agonist ivuxolimab. Every receptor here comes from an adult with an advanced solid tumor such as melanoma, head and neck, liver or kidney cancer.

V is TRBV28 and J is TRBJ1-1; D remains unclear. The CDR3 runs to 13 residues. Trimming removed 3 bases from V and 0 bases from J, with 5 bases in between. Germline V gene lookup returns CDR1 MDHEN and CDR2 SYDVKM. CDR3 in amino acids: CASSLKLNTEAFF. CDR3 nucleotides: TGTGCCAGCAGTTTGAAGCTGAACACTGAAGCTTTCTTT. The full variable domain, completed using reference TRBV28 and TRBJ1-1, is DVKVTQSSRYLVKRTGEKVFLECVQDMDHENMFWYRQDPGLGLRLIYFSYDVKMKEKGDIPEGYSVSREKKERFSLILESASTNQTSMYLCASSLKLNTEAFFGQGTRLTVV.

This chain links TRBV11-2 with TRBJ1-3; tentatively, D is TRBD1 (5 bases). The CDR3 length is 14 residues. Trimming removed 2 bases at V and 2 bases at J, with 7 bases between. Germline V gene data show CDR1 as SGHAT and CDR2 as FQNNGV. In DNA, the CDR3 is TGTGCCAGCAGCTTAATCAGGGCTGGAAACACCATATATTTT. It yields the protein CASSLIRAGNTIYF.

Only a few counts were recorded for this clone. The chain links TRBV28 to TRBJ1-4, with TRBD1 matching 12 bases. The CDR3 is 16 amino acids. Germline CDR1 reads MDHEN; CDR2 reads SYDVKM. J was trimmed by 3 bases and V by 7 bases; bases with no gene match: 6. The DNA of the CDR3 is TGTGCCAGCAAGTTGGGACAGGGGGCTGCTAATGAAAAACTGTTTTTT. Its protein is CASKLGQGAANEKLFF.

In nucleotides, the CDR3 is TGTGCCATCAGTGAGCGTCGGTTAGCGGGGGGCGAAGGCTACAATGAGCAGTTCTTC. It is translated as CAISERRLAGGEGYNEQFF. The chain recombines TRBV10-3 with TRBJ2-1; TRBD2 aligns across 10 bases. The CDR3 is made up of 19 amino acids. CDR1 and CDR2 from the germline V gene are ENHRY and SYGVKD. Trimming at V came to 2 bases and at J to 3 bases, leaving 13 bases not matched to a gene.

This chain links TRBV18 with TRBJ2-5; the D is unclear. The assigned J gene may be wrong: the sequence end matches TRBJ2-7 better. In germline, CDR1 is KGHSH, CDR2 LQKENI. The CDR3 runs 15 residues. DNA for the CDR3: TGTGCCAGCTCACCAAACGGTCTTTCAGGCTACGAGCAGTACTTC. It specifies CASSPNGLSGYEQYF.

The rearrangement joins TRBV6-1 to TRBJ1-3, with D possibly TRBD1 on 5 matching bases. Trimming pared 11 bases from V and 0 bases from J, leaving 11 bases between. The CDR3 spans 13 residues. The V gene's germline CDR1 is MNHNS and CDR2 SASEGT. In nucleotides, the CDR3 is TGTGCCTCACAGGCCCCCTCTGGAAACACCATATATTTT. Translated, it gives CASQAPSGNTIYF.